The clone carrying this T cell receptor (beta chain) was counted a single time. Its antigen is unidentified. V was clipped by 0 bases and J by 3 bases, with 2 bases between them. Germline V gene sequence: CDR1 MNHEY, CDR2 SMNVEV (reference sequence). CDR3 length: 13 amino acids. These data come from a study of immune evolution from preneoplasia to lung adenocarcinoma. Study findings and constraints: Later-stage lesions seemingly showed higher T cell density and diversity than normal lung.

Sequencing was performed with immunoSEQ multiplex PCR; in TCRdb, only in-frame clones are kept and a portion is missing. Of some 8,200 clones listed, 75% to 80% are singletons. The specimen sequenced was FFPE adjacent normal lung tissue. The receptor comes from a person aged 60 to 80 with lung adenocarcinoma. This chain uses TRBV27 with TRBJ2-2; unclear D gene. The CDR3 is CASSLSDTGELFF. As DNA, the CDR3 is TGTGCCAGCAGTTTATCGGACACCGGGGAGCTGTTTTTT.